These T cell receptor beta chains were read from a single sample in a study of cytomegalovirus exposure and HLA in healthy donors. This table comes from immunoSEQ multiplex PCR, and its TCRdb copy is limited to in-frame clones, with some not included. The sample lists about 180,000 clones, about four fifths occurring once. What was sequenced was PBMCs. The receptors shown here come from a boy younger than 10 in good health and CMV-seronegative. CDR3s include the opening cysteine and the closing phenylalanine or tryptophan. D genes are given only for firm matches. Not every row has a clone size; where given, it reads once, few, many or a size class.

d_call	clone_size	v_call	j_call	cdr3_nt	cdr3_aa
.	.	TRBV19	TRBJ1-1	TGTGCCAGTAGTACACAGGGCGCCACTGAAGCTTTCTTT	CASSTQGATEAFF
.	.	TRBV7-3	TRBJ2-1	TGTGCCAGCAGCCCAAGGACAGCACACTACAATGAGCAGTTCTTC	CASSPRTAHYNEQFF
TRBD1	once	TRBV7-3	TRBJ1-5	TGTGCCAGCAGCCCTGGACAGGACGATCAGCCCCAGCATTTT	CASSPGQDDQPQHF
TRBD1	.	TRBV18	TRBJ1-2	TGTGCCAGCTCACTCCTTGGACAGGGGGAACATGGCTACACCTTC	CASSLLGQGEHGYTF
.	.	TRBV19	TRBJ1-1	TGTGCCAGTAGTAGGCGAGAGACAAAGAACACTGAAGCTTTCTTT	CASSRRETKNTEAFF
.	once	TRBV5-6	TRBJ1-3	TGTGCCAGCAGCCGGGGGACCAGCTCTGGAAACACCATATATTTT	CASSRGTSSGNTIYF
TRBD1	.	TRBV6-5	TRBJ1-2	TGTGCCAGCAGGTACTCCCCATTGTCAGGGGGTGGCTACACCTTC	CASRYSPLSGGGYTF
TRBD1	.	TRBV2	TRBJ2-7	TGTGCCAGCAGTGCGCCCCGGGACAGGGAAATTTACGAGCAGTACTTC	CASSAPRDREIYEQYF
.	.	TRBV7-9	TRBJ1-1	TGTGCCAGCAGCCCCGGGATCAGGGGTGATGGCACTGAAGCTTTCTTT	CASSPGIRGDGTEAFF
.	.	TRBV11-3	TRBJ2-1	TGTGCCAGCAGCTTAGATCCGGGACTCGGATTGGGGAATGAGCAGTTCTTC	CASSLDPGLGLGNEQFF
TRBD1	.	TRBV6-5	TRBJ1-1	TGTGCCAGCAGTCCCCCGACAGGGTGGGGGACTGAAGCTTTCTTT	CASSPPTGWGTEAFF
TRBD2	.	TRBV28	TRBJ2-1	TGTGCCAGCAGTGCACTAGCGGGAGTACCGAATGAGCAGTTCTTC	CASSALAGVPNEQFF
.	.	TRBV6-6	TRBJ2-1	TGTGCCAGTGACCTGCGCGGAGGGCCCTACAATGAGCAGTTCTTC	CASDLRGGPYNEQFF
TRBD2	.	TRBV7-9	TRBJ2-1	TGTGCCAGCAGCATCGGACTAGCGCCAAGCTCCTACAATGAGCAGTTCTTC	CASSIGLAPSSYNEQFF
.	.	TRBV5-5	TRBJ1-1	TGTGCCAGCAGGGGGGGAGGTGGGGGGATTACTGAAGCTTTCTTT	CASRGGGGGITEAFF
.	.	TRBV28	TRBJ1-1	TGTGCCAGCAGTTTCCTGCGGTTGTCGGGCACTGAAGCTTTCTTT	CASSFLRLSGTEAFF
TRBD1	.	TRBV5-6	TRBJ2-1	TGTGCCAGCAGCTTGCGGCTCGGACAGGGGTCCTACAATGAGCAGTTCTTC	CASSLRLGQGSYNEQFF
.	few	TRBV7-9	TRBJ2-7	TGTGCCAGCAGCCGTCCGGGACAATCCTACGAGCAGTACTTC	CASSRPGQSYEQYF
TRBD1	.	TRBV5-1	TRBJ2-3	TGCGCCAGCAGCAGACAATACAGGGGAAGCACAGATACGCAGTATTTT	CASSRQYRGSTDTQYF
.	once	TRBV27	TRBJ1-5	TGTGCCAGCAGTTCAGAACAGGGACAGCCCCAGCATTTT	CASSSEQGQPQHF
.	.	TRBV19	TRBJ2-1	TGTGCCAGTAGTACGACTCCCTACAATGAGCAGTTCTTC	CASSTTPYNEQFF
.	.	TRBV5-6	TRBJ2-7	TGTGCCAGCAGCCCTGGTCGGTTCTGGAGCGAGCAGTACTTC	CASSPGRFWSEQYF
TRBD2	.	TRBV4-1	TRBJ2-7	TGCGCCAGCAGACGACTAGCGGGTGGACGGAGGTCCTACGAGCAGTACTTC	CASRRLAGGRRSYEQYF
.	.	TRBV21-1	TRBJ2-3	TGTGCCAGCAGCAAAGCGCTACTAGCGGGAACAGATACGCAGTATTTT	CASSKALLAGTDTQYF
.	.	TRBV6-5	TRBJ2-3	TGTGCCAGCGGGAGGAGCGATACGCAGTATTTT	CASGRSDTQYF
.	once	TRBV5-6	TRBJ1-1	TGTGCCAGCAGCTTGGGGGTGGGCCTTGGGGAAGCTTTCTTT	CASSLGVGLGEAFF
TRBD1	.	TRBV6-5	TRBJ2-2	TGTGCCAGCAGTTCTACAGGGGGCGCGGGAACCGGGGAGCTGTTTTTT	CASSSTGGAGTGELFF
.	.	TRBV19	TRBJ1-4	TGTGCCAGTAGTTTCAGGACAGAACTAGGGGAAAAACTGTTTTTT	CASSFRTELGEKLFF
TRBD1	.	TRBV19	TRBJ2-7	TGTGCCAGTACGAGGGGACAGGGGGCAGGGGAGCAGTACTTC	CASTRGQGAGEQYF